Listed below are T cell receptor beta chains from one sample, sequenced in a study of identical twins. TCRdb re-called the 5' RACE reads with MiXCR, one entry per CDR3 protein. The sample shows approximately 220,000 distinct CDR3 sequences, around a tenth of them seen only once. Sequenced input: memory (CD45RO+) T cells sorted from blood. The receptors originated from a woman in her late teens or twenties in good health. The CDR3 runs from the conserved cysteine through the conserved F or W. A D gene is named only where the DNA matches it firmly. For some rows the clone size is stated as once, few or many, or as a class when expanded; others skip it.

>TRBV20-1|TRBJ1-2|NA|many
CSAVDSSRGYTF
TGCAGTGCTGTCGACAGCAGCCGTGGCTACACCTTC
>TRBV7-2|TRBJ2-5|NA|many
CASSLTWGQETQYF
TGTGCCAGCAGCTTAACCTGGGGGCAAGAGACCCAGTACTTC
>TRBV7-3|TRBJ1-5|NA|NA
CASSITRNQPQHF
TGTGCCAGCAGCATCACCCGAAATCAGCCCCAGCATTTT
>TRBV5-1|TRBJ2-5|NA|few
CASSAGPAGTQYF
TGCGCCAGCAGCGCCGGGCCAGCAGGGACCCAGTACTTC
>TRBV7-3|TRBJ2-3|TRBD2|NA
CASSLTTSGGADTQYF
TGTGCCAGCAGCTTAACGACGAGCGGGGGTGCAGATACGCAGTATTTT
>TRBV10-3|TRBJ1-2|TRBD1|NA
CAIRDPRTGSYTF
TGTGCCATCAGGGATCCGCGGACAGGGTCCTACACCTTC
>TRBV7-2|TRBJ1-1|NA|many
CASSTDKNTEAFF
TGTGCCAGCAGCACTGACAAGAACACTGAAGCTTTCTTT
>TRBV5-1|TRBJ2-7|NA|NA
CASSLGTASSYEQYF
TGCGCCAGCAGCTTGGGAACAGCCAGCTCCTACGAGCAGTACTTC
>TRBV6-1|TRBJ1-1|NA|few
CASSGAGSATEAFF
TGTGCCAGCAGTGGAGCAGGGAGTGCCACTGAAGCTTTCTTT
>TRBV10-3|TRBJ2-1|TRBD2|NA
CATGGYNEQFF
TGTGCCACCGGGGGGTACAATGAGCAGTTCTTC
>TRBV5-1|TRBJ1-5|NA|NA
CASSLGQAGGQPQHF
TGCGCCAGCAGCTTGGGGCAGGCCGGGGGACAGCCCCAGCATTTT
>TRBV12-3/TRBV12-4|TRBJ1-1|NA|many
CASSLGAGDLNTEAFF
TGTGCCAGCAGTTTAGGGGCAGGGGACCTGAACACTGAAGCTTTCTTT
>TRBV5-5|TRBJ2-7|TRBD2|NA
CASSTAGTTSYEQYF
TGTGCCAGCAGCACGGCCGGGACTACCAGTTACGAGCAGTACTTC
>TRBV20-1|TRBJ1-2|TRBD1|few
CSVLQGGDYGYTF
TGCAGTGTACTACAGGGGGGAGACTATGGCTACACCTTC